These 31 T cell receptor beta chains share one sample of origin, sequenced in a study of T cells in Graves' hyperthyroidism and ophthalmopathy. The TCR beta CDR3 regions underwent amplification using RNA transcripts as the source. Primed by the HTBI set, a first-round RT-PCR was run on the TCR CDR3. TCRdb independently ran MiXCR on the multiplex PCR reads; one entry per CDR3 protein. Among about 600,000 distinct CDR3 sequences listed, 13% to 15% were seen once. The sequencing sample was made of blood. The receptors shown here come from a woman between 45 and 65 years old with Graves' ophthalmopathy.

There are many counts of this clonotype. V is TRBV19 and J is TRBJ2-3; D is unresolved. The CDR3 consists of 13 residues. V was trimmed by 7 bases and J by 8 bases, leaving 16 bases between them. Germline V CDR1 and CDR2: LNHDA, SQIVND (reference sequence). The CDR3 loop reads CASTQNEVGTQYF. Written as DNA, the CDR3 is TGTGCCAGTACCCAAAACGAGGTTGGTACGCAGTATTTT. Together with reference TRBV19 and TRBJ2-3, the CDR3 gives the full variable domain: DGGITQSPKYLFRKEGQNVTLSCEQNLNHDAMYWYRQDPGQGLRLIYYSQIVNDFQKGDIAEGYSVSREKKESFPLTVTSAQKNPTAFYLCASTQNEVGTQYFGPGTRLTVL.

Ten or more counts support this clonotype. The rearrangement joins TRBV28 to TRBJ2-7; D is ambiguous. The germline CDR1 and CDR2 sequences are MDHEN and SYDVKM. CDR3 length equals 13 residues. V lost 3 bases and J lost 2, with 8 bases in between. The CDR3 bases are TGTGCCAGCAGTTTCGAGGAAACCTACGAGCAGTACTTC. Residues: CASSFEETYEQYF.

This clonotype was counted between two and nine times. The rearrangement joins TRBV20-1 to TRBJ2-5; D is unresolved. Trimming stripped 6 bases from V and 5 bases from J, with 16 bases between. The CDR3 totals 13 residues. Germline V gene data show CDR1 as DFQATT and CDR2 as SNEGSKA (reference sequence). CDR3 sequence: CSAPFGVRETQYF. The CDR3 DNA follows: TGCAGTGCCCCCTTTGGGGTACGGGAGACCCAGTACTTC.

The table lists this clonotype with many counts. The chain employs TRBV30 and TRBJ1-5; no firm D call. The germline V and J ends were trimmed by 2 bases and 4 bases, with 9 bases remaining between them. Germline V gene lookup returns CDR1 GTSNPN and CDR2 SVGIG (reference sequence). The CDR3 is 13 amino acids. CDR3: CAWSLGPNQPQHF. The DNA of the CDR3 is TGTGCCTGGAGTTTGGGCCCAAATCAGCCCCAGCATTTT.

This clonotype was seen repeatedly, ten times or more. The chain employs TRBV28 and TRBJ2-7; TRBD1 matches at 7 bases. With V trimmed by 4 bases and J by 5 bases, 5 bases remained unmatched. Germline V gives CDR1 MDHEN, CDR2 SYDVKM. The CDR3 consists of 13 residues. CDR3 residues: CASSSTDRDEQYF. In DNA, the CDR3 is TGTGCCAGCAGTTCAACCGACAGGGACGAGCAGTACTTC.

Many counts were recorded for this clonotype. The CDR3 loop reads CSARDGRGYGYTF. The CDR3 DNA reads TGCAGTGCTAGAGACGGGAGGGGATATGGCTACACCTTC. V gene TRBV20-1 combines with J gene TRBJ1-2; a possible D gene is TRBD1 (5 bases). V shed 0 bases and J shed 5 bases, with 10 bases lying between them. The length of the CDR3 is 13 residues. Germline loops: CDR1 DFQATT, CDR2 SNEGSKA (reference sequence).

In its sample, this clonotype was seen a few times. The CDR3 coding sequence is TGCAGTGCTCCACTAGCGGGGGTATTTAAAACCTACAATGAGCAGTTCTTC. Protein product: CSAPLAGVFKTYNEQFF. J is TRBJ2-1 and V is TRBV20-1, with 11 bases fitting TRBD2. CDR3 size: 17 residues. Germline CDR1 is DFQATT and CDR2 is SNEGSKA (reference sequence). Trimming cost V 5 bases and J 2 bases; bases outside gene matches: 11.

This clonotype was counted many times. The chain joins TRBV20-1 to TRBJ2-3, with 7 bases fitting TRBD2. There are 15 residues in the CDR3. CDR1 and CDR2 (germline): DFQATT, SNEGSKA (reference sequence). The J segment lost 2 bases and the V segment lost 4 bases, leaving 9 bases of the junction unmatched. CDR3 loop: CSATRLAVATDTQYF. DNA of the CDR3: TGCAGTGCTACCCGGCTAGCGGTGGCCACAGATACGCAGTATTTT.

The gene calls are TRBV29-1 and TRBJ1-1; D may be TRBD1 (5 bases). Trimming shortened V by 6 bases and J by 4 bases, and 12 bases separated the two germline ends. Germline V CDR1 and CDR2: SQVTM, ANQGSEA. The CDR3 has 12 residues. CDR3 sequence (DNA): TGCAGCGTGGCAGGGTTTATCACTGAAGCTTTCTTT. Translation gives CSVAGFITEAFF. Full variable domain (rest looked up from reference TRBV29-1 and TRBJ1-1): SAVISQKPSRDICQRGTSLTIQCQVDSQVTMMFWYRQQPGQSLTLIATANQGSEATYESGFVIDKFPISRPNLTFSTLTVSNMSPEDSSIYLCSVAGFITEAFFGQGTRLTVV.

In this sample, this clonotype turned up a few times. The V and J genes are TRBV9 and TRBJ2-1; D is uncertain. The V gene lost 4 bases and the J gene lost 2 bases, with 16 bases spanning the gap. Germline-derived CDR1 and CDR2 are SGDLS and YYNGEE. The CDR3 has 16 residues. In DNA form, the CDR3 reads TGTGCCAGCAGCTCGAAAGGCCTGAGTCCCTACAATGAGCAGTTCTTC. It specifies CASSSKGLSPYNEQFF.

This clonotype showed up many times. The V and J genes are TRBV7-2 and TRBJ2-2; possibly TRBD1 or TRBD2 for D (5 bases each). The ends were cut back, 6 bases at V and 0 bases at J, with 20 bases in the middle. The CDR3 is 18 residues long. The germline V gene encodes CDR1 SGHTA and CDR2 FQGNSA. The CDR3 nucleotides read TGTGCCAGCAGACCCACTGCTGGGGGAGTTGCGAACACCGGGGAGCTGTTTTTT. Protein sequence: CASRPTAGGVANTGELFF.

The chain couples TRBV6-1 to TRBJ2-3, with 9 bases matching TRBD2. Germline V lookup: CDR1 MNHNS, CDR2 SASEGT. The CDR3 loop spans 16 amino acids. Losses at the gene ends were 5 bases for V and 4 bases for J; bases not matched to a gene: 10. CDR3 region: CASSLTSGGGADTQYF. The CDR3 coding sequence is TGTGCCAGCAGTTTGACTAGCGGAGGGGGCGCAGATACGCAGTATTTT.

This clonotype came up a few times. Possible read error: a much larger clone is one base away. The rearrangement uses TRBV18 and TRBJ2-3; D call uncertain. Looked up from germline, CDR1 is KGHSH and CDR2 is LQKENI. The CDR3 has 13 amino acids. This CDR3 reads CAGSPWEADTQYF. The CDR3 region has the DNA TGTGCCGGCTCACCATGGGAAGCAGATACGCAGTATTTT.

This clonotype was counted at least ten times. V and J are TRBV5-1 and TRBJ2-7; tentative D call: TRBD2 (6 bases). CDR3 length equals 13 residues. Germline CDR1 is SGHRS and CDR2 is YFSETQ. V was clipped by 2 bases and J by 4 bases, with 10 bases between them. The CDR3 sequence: CASSFSSEYEQYF. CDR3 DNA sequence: TGCGCCAGCAGCTTTTCTAGCGAATACGAGCAGTACTTC.

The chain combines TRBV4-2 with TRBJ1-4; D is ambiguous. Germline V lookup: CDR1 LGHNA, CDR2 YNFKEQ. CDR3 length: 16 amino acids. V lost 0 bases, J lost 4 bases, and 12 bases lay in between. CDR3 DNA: TGTGCCAGCAGCCAAGACCGACGGACGCTTAATGAAAAACTGTTTTTT. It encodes CASSQDRRTLNEKLFF.

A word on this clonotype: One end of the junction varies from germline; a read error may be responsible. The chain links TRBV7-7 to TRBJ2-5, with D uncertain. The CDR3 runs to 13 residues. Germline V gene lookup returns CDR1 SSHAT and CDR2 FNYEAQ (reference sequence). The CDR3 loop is CASSNTRQETQYF. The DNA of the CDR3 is TGTGCTAGCAGCAACACTCGCCAAGAGACCCAGTACTTC.

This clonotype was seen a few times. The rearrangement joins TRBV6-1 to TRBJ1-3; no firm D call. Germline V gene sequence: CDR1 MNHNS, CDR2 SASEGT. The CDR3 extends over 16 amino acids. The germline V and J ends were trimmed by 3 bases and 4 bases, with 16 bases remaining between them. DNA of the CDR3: TGTGCCAGCAGTGACCCGATCGGGCGGAGAGGAAACACCATATATTTT. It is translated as CASSDPIGRRGNTIYF.

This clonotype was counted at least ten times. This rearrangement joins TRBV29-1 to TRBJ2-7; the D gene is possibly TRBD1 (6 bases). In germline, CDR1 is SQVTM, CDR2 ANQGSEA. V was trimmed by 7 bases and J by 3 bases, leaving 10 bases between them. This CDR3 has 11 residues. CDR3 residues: CSAADSYEQYF. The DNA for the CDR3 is TGCAGCGCGGCGGACAGCTACGAGCAGTACTTC.

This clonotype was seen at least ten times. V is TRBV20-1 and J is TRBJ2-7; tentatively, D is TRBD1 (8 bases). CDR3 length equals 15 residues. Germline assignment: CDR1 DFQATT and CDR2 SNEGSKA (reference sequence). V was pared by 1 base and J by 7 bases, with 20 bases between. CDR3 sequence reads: CSARGRQGRGGEQYF. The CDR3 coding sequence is TGCAGTGCTAGAGGTAGACAGGGGAGGGGTGGGGAGCAGTACTTC.

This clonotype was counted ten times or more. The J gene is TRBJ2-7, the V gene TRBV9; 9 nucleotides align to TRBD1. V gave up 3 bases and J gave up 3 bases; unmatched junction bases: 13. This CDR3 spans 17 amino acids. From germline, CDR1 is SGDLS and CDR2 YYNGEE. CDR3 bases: TGTGCCAGCAGCGCGGGACAGGGTTTTTATTATAGCTACGAGCAGTACTTC. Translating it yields CASSAGQGFYYSYEQYF.

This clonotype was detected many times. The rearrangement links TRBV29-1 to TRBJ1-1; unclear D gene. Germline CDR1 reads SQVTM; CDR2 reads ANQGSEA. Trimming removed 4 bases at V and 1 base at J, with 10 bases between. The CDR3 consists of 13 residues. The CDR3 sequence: CSVAADQNTEAFF. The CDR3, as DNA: TGCAGCGTTGCGGCAGACCAGAACACTGAAGCTTTCTTT.

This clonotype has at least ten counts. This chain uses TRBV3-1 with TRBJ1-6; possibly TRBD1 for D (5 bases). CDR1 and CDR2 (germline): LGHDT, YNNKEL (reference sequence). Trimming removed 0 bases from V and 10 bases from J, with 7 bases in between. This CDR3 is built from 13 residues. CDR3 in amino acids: CASSQEGVSPLHF. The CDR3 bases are TGTGCCAGCAGCCAAGAAGGGGTCTCACCCCTCCACTTT.

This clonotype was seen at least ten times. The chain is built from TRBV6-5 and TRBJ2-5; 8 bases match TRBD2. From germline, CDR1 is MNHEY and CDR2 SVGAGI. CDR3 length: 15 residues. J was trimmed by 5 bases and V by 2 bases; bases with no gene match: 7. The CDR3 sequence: CASSYGAGAGETQYF. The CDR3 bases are TGTGCCAGCAGTTACGGAGCGGGAGCCGGGGAGACCCAGTACTTC.

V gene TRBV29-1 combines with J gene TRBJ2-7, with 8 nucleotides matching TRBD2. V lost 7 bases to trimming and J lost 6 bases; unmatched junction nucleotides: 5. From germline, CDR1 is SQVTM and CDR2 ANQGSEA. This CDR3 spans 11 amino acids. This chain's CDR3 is CSGTSLSEQYF. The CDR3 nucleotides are TGCAGCGGGACTAGCTTGTCCGAGCAGTACTTC.

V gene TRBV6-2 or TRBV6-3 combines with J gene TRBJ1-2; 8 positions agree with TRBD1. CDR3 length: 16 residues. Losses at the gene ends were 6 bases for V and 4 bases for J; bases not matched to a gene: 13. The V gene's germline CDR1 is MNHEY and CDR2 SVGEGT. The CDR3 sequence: CASRQRGDRPSYGYTF. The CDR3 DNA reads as TGTGCCAGCAGACAACGAGGGGACAGGCCCTCCTATGGCTACACCTTC.

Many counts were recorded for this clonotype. The CDR3 reads CSAPRTGVHQPQHF. The CDR3 DNA reads as TGCAGTGCTCCTAGGACAGGGGTGCATCAGCCCCAGCATTTT. The genes are TRBV20-1 and TRBJ1-5; 9 bases fit TRBD1. Trimming cost V 5 bases and J 5 bases; bases outside gene matches: 7. The CDR3 totals 14 residues. CDR1 is DFQATT, CDR2 SNEGSKA, per germline (reference sequence).

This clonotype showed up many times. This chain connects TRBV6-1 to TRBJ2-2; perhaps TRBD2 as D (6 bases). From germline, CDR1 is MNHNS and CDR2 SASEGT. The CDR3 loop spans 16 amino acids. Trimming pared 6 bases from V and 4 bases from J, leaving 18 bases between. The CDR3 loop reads CASRASRGSGTGELFF. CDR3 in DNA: TGTGCCAGCAGGGCCTCCCGGGGGAGTGGCACCGGGGAGCTGTTTTTT.

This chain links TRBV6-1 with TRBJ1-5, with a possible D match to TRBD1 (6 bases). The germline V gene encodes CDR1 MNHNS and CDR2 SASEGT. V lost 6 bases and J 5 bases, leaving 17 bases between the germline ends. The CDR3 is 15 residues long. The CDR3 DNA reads TGTGCCAGCAGCCACAACCGGGACACAGATCAGCCCCAGCATTTT. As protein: CASSHNRDTDQPQHF.

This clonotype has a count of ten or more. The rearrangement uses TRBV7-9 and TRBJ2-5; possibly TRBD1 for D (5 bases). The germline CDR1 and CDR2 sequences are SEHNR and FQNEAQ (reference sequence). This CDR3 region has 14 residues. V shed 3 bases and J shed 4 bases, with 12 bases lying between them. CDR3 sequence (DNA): TGTGCCAGCAGCTTTGTCGCAGGGTCAGAGACCCAGTACTTC. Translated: CASSFVAGSETQYF.

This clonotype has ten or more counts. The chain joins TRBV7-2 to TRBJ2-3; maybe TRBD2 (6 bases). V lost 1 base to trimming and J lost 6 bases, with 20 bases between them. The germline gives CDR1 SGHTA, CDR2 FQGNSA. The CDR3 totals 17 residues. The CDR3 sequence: CASSLGHSGLWRDTQYF. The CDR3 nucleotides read TGTGCCAGCAGCTTAGGGCATAGCGGCCTTTGGAGGGATACGCAGTATTTT.

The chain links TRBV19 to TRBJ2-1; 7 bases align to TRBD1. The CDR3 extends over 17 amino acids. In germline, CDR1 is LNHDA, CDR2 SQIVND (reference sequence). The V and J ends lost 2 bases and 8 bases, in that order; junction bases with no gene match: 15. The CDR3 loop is CASSIRPPGGGRDEQFF. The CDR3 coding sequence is TGTGCCAGTAGTATACGTCCCCCAGGGGGTGGCCGGGATGAGCAGTTCTTC.